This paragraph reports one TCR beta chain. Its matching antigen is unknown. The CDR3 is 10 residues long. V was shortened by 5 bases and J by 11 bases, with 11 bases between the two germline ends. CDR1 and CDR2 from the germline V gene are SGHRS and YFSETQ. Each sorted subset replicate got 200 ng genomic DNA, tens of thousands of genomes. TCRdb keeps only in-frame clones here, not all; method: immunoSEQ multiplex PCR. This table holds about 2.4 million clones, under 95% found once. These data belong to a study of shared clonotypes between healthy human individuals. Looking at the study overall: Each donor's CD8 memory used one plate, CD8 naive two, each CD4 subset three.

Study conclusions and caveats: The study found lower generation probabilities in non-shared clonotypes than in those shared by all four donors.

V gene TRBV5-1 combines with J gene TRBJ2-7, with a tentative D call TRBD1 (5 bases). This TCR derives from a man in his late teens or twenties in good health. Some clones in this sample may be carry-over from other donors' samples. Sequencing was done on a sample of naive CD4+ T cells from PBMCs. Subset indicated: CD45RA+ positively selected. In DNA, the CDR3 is TGCGCCAGCAGTAGGGGATTGGAGTACTTC. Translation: CASSRGLEYF.